Sequencing of this T cell receptor beta chain was carried out in a study of shared clonotypes between healthy human individuals. Study overall: Every donor yielded three CD4 naive, three CD4 memory, two CD8 naive and one CD8 memory plate.

V dropped 1 base and J dropped 2 bases, with 4 bases sitting between them. Germline CDR1 SGHDN, CDR2 FVKESK. This CDR3 is 13 amino acids long. Terminally differentiated effector memory CD45RA+ cells were excluded from the naive CD8 cells, which were CD45RO-negative and positively selected for CCR7. Only Caucasian adults living in Nashville, Tennessee served as donors. Sequencing was performed with immunoSEQ multiplex PCR; in TCRdb, only in-frame clones are kept and a portion is missing. This sample has roughly 650,000 clones, with about 96% found just once. As concerns this clone: This sample also contains other DNA sequences that code for the same CDR3.

V and J are TRBV14 and TRBJ2-3; no clear D gene. Sample: naive CD8+ T cells sorted from blood. The source of this sequence is a woman aged 30 to 39 in good health. The CDR3 loop reads CASSQVNTDTQYF. CDR3 in DNA: TGTGCCAGCAGCCAAGTTAACACAGATACGCAGTATTTT.